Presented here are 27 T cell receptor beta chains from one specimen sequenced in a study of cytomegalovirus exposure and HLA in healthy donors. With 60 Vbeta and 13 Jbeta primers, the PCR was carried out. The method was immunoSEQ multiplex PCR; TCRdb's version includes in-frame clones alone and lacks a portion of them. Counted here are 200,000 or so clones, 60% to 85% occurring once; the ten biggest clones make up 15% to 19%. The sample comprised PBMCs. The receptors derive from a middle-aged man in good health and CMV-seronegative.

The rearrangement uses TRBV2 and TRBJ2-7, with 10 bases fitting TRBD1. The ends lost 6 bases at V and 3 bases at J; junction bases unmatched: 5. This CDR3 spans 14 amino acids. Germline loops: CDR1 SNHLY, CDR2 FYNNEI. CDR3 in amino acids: CASSWTGGSYEQYF. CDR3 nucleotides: TGTGCCAGCAGCTGGACAGGGGGTAGCTACGAGCAGTACTTC.

The CDR3 spells CASSSGQGTEAFF. As DNA, the CDR3 is TGTGCCAGCAGCTCGGGACAGGGCACTGAAGCTTTCTTT. The V call is TRBV7-3, the J call TRBJ1-1; 9 bases align to TRBD1. CDR1 is SGHTA, CDR2 FQGTGA, per germline. Trimming removed 4 bases from V and 4 bases from J; junction bases left unmatched: 1. The CDR3 runs to 13 residues.

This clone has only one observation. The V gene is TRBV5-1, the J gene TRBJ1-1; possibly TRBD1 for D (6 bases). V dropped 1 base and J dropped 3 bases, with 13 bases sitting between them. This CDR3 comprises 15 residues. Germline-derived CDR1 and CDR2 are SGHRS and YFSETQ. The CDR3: CASSLTGRPDTEAFF. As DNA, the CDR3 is TGCGCCAGCAGCTTGACAGGGCGTCCCGACACTGAAGCTTTCTTT. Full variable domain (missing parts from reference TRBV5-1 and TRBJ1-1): KAGVTQTPRYLIKTRGQQVTLSCSPISGHRSVSWYQQTPGQGLQFLFEYFSETQRNKGNFPGRFSGRQFSNSRSEMNVSTLELGDSALYLCASSLTGRPDTEAFFGQGTRLTVV.

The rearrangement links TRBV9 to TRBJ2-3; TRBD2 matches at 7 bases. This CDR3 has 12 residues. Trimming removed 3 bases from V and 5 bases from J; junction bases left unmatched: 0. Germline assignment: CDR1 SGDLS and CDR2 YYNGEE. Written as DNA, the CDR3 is TGTGCCAGCAGCGGGGAGGGAGATACGCAGTATTTT. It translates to CASSGEGDTQYF.

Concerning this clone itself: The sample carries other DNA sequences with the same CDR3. In DNA, the CDR3 is TGTGCCAGCAGTTTATCGGGGGGGTCCTACAATGAGCAGTTCTTC. Protein sequence: CASSLSGGSYNEQFF. The rearrangement links TRBV27 to TRBJ2-1, with 7 bases lining up with TRBD2. The CDR3 has 15 residues. With V trimmed by 0 bases and J by 1 base, 0 bases remained unmatched. Germline CDR1 MNHEY, CDR2 SMNVEV (reference sequence).

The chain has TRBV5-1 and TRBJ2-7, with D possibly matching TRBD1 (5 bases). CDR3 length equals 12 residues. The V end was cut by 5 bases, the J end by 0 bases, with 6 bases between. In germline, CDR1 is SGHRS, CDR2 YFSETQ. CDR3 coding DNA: TGCGCCAGCAGGGACAACTCCTACGAGCAGTACTTC. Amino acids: CASRDNSYEQYF.

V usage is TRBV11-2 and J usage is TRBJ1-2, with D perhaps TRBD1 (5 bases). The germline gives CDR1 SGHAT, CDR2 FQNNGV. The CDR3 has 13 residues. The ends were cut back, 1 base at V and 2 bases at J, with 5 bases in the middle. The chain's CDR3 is CASSLGQNYGYTF. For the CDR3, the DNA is TGTGCCAGCAGCTTAGGACAGAACTATGGCTACACCTTC.

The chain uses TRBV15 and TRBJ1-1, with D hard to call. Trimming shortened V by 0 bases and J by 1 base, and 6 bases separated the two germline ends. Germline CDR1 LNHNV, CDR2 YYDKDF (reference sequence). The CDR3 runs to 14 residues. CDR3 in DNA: TGTGCCACCAGCAGAGATGTCAAGAACACTGAAGCTTTCTTT. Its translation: CATSRDVKNTEAFF.

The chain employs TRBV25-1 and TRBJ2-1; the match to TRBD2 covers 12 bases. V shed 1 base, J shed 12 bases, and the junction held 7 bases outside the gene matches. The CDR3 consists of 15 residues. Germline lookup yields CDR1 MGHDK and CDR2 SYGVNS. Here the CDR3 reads CASSELASGRGWQFF. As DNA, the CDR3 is TGTGCCAGCAGTGAATTGGCTAGCGGGAGGGGCTGGCAGTTCTTC.

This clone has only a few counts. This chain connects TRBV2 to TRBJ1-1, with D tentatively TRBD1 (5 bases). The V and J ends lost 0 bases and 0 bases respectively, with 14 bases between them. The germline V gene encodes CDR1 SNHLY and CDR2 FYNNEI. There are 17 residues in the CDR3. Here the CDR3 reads CASSEAKEGRLNTEAFF. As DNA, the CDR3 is TGTGCCAGCAGTGAAGCGAAGGAGGGACGATTGAACACTGAAGCTTTCTTT. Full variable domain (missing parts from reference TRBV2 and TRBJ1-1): EPEVTQTPSHQVTQMGQEVILRCVPISNHLYFYWYRQILGQKVEFLVSFYNNEISEKSEIFDDQFSVERPDGSNFTLKIRSTKLEDSAMYFCASSEAKEGRLNTEAFFGQGTRLTVV.

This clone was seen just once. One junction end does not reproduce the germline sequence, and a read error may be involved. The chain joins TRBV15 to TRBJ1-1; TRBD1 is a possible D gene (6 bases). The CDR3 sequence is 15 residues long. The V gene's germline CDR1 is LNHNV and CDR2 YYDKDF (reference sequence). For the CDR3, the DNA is TGTGCCACCGGCAGTGGCTCAGGGGCGGGTACTGAAGCTTTCTTT. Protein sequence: CATGSGSGAGTEAFF.

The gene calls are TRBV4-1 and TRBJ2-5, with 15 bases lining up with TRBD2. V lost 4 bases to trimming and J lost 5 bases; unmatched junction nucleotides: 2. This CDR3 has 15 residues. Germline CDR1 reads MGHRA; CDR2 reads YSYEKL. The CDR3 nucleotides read TGCGCCAGCAGCCCAGGGACTAGCGGGAGGGAGACCCAGTACTTC. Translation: CASSPGTSGRETQYF.

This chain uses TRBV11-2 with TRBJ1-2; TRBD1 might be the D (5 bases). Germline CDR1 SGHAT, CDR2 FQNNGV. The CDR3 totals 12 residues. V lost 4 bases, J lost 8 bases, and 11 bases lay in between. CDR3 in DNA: TGTGCCAGCAGCTCCGGATGGGGCGGCTACACCTTC. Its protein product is CASSSGWGGYTF.

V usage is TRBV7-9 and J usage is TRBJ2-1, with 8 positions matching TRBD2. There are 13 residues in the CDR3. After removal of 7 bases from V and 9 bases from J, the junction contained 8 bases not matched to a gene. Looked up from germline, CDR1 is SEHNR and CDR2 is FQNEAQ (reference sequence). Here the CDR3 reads CASTGRGVGEQFF. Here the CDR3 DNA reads TGTGCCAGCACCGGGCGGGGGGTCGGTGAGCAGTTCTTC.

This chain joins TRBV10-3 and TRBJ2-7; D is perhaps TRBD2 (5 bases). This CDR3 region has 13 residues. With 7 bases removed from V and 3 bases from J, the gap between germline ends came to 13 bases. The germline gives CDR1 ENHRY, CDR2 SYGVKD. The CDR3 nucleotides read TGTGCCATCACCACGGGAAGAAACTACGAGCAGTACTTC. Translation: CAITTGRNYEQYF.

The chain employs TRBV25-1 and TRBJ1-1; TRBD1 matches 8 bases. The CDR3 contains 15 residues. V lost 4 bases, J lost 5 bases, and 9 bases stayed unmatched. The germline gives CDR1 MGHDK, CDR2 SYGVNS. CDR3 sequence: CASSAHRGSLTEAFF. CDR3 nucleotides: TGTGCCAGCAGTGCTCACAGGGGGAGTTTGACTGAAGCTTTCTTT.

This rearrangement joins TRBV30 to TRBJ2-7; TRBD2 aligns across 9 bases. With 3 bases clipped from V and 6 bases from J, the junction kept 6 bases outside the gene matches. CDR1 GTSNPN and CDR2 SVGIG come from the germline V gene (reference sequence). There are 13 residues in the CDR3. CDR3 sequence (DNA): TGTGCCTGGAGAAAGAGAGCGGGAGGCGAGCAGTACTTC. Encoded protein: CAWRKRAGGEQYF.

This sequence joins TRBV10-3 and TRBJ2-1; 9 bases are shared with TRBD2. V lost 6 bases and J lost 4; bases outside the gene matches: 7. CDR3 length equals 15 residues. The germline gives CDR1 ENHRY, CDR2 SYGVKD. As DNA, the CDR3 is TGTGCCATCAGAGAGCTAGCGGGAAATTACAATGAGCAGTTCTTC. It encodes CAIRELAGNYNEQFF.

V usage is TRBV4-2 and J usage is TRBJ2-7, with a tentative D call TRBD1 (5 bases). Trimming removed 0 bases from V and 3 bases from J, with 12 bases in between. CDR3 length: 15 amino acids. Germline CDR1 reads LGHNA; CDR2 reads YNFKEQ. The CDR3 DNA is TGTGCCAGCAGCCAAGATCTTACAGGCTACTACGAGCAGTACTTC. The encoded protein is CASSQDLTGYYEQYF.

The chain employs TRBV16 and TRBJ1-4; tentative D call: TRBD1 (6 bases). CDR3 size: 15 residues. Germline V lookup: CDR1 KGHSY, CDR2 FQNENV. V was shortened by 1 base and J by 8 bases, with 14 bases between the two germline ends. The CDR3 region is CASSQYGVGQEKLFF. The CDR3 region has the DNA TGTGCCAGCAGCCAATACGGGGTGGGACAAGAAAAACTGTTTTTT.

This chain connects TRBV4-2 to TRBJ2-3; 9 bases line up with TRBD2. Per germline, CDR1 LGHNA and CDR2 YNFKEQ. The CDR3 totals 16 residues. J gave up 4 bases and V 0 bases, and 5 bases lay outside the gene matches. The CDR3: CASSQESASGADTQYF. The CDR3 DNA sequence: TGTGCCAGCAGCCAAGAATCCGCTAGCGGGGCAGATACGCAGTATTTT.

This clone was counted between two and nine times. CDR3 bases: TGTGCCAGCGTCCCTGGGCGAATGACTGAAGCTTTCTTT. This gives the protein CASVPGRMTEAFF. This chain connects TRBV28 to TRBJ1-1; D is unclear. CDR1 and CDR2 from the germline V gene are MDHEN and SYDVKM. Between the trimmed V and J ends, which lost 8 bases and 5 bases, there was a span of 15 bases. The CDR3 runs 13 residues.

The CDR3 spells CASSSSDRGDYGYTF. The CDR3 region has the DNA TGCGCCAGCAGCTCCTCGGACAGGGGGGACTATGGCTACACCTTC. This chain connects TRBV5-1 to TRBJ1-2, with 10 bases fitting TRBD1. This CDR3 comprises 15 residues. Germline V gene lookup returns CDR1 SGHRS and CDR2 YFSETQ. J gave up 3 bases and V 3 bases, and 5 bases lay outside the gene matches.

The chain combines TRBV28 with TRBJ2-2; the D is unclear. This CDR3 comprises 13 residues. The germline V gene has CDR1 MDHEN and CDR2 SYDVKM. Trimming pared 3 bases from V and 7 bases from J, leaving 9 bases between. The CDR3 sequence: CASSLFTGGELFF. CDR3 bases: TGTGCCAGCAGTTTGTTTACGGGCGGGGAGCTGTTTTTT.

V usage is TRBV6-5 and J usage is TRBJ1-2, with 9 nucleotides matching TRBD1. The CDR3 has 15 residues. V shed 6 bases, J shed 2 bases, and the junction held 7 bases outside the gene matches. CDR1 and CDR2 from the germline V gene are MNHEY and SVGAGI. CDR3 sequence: CASRRGTGSNYGYTF. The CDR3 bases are TGTGCCAGCAGGCGCGGGACAGGGTCGAACTATGGCTACACCTTC.

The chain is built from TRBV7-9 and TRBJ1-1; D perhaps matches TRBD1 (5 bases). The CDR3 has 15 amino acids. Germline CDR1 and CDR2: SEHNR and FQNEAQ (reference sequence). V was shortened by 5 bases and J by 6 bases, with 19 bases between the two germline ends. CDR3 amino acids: CASSQLGGRKAEAFF. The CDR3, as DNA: TGTGCCAGCAGCCAACTGGGGGGGAGGAAGGCTGAAGCTTTCTTT.

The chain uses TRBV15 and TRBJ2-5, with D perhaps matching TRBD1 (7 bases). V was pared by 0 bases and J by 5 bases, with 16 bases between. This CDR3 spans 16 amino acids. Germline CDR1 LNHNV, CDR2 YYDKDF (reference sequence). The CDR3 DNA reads TGTGCCACCAGCAGAGATCAACAGGGGCGGGGCGAGACCCAGTACTTC. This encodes CATSRDQQGRGETQYF. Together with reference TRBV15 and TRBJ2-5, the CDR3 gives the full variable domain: DAMVIQNPRYQVTQFGKPVTLSCSQTLNHNVMYWYQQKSSQAPKLLFHYYDKDFNNEADTPDNFQSRRPNTSFCFLDIRSPGLGDTAMYLCATSRDQQGRGETQYFGPGTRLLVL.